Described below is a single T cell receptor beta chain sequence and its context. As yet, its antigen is unknown. J lost 6 bases, V lost 7 bases, and 14 bases had no gene match. The CDR3 is 16 amino acids. The V gene's germline CDR1 is MRHNA and CDR2 SNTAGT. Sequencing used immunoSEQ multiplex PCR; TCRdb keeps in-frame clones, though not all of them. In the table there are 30,000 to 35,000 clones, roughly 79% of which are singletons. These data are taken from a study of OX40 agonist ivuxolimab in advanced cancers. Notes on the study in general: Researchers did not establish what antigens the expanded peripheral T cells target.

This TCR was recovered from an adult with an advanced solid tumor such as melanoma, head and neck, liver or kidney cancer. The J gene is TRBJ1-5, the V gene TRBV6-4; 8 nucleotides line up with TRBD1. The sequencing here drew on CD4+ or CD8+ T cells sorted from blood, taken in a trial of the OX40 agonist ivuxolimab. The CDR3 coding sequence is TGTGCCAGCAATTACAGGGGGAGTCGCCCTTTTCAGCCCCAGCATTTT. This translates into CASNYRGSRPFQPQHF.